This TCR beta chain comes out of a study of cytotoxic CD8 clonotypes in ibrutinib-treated CLL. General observations from the study: Baseline clonality, above age-matched healthy donor levels, tracked circulating CD8+ T-cell counts.

With 5 bases clipped from V and 4 bases from J, the junction kept 3 bases outside the gene matches. This CDR3 comprises 13 residues. The germline V gene encodes CDR1 SNHLY and CDR2 FYNNEI. TCRdb's table, derived via immunoSEQ multiplex PCR, lists solely in-frame clones and lacks some. The sample shows under 300,000 clones, approximately 76% of them seen only once. For this clone: No antigen is known for it.

V gene TRBV2 combines with J gene TRBJ1-1; TRBD1 matches 8 bases. Sample: PBMCs, taken at disease progression, from a patient treated with ibrutinib. This receptor was taken from a human donor with chronic lymphocytic leukemia. The CDR3 sequence: CASSLTGGTEAFF. The CDR3 nucleotides read TGTGCCAGCAGTTTAACAGGGGGCACTGAAGCTTTCTTT.